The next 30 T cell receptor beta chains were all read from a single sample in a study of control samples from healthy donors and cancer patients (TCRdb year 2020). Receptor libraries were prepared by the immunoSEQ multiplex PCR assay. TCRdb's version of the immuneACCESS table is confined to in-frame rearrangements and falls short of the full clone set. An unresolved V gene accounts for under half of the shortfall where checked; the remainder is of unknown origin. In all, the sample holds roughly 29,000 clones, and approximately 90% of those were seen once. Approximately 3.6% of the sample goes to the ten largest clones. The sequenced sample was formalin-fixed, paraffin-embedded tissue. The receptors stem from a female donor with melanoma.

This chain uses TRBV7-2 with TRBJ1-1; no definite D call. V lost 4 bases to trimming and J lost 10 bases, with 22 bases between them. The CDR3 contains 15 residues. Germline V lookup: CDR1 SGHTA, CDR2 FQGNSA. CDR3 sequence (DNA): TGTGCCAGCAGCTCACCGGGAGAACGAAAGAGGATAGCTTTCTTT. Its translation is CASSSPGERKRIAFF.

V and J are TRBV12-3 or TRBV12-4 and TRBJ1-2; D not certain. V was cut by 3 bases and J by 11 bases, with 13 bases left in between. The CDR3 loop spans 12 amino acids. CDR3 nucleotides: TGTGCCAGCAGTTTTAGCCCCACTGGGTACACCTTC. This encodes CASSFSPTGYTF.

CDR3 sequence reads: CASRTNRELGKNIQYF. CDR3 DNA sequence: TGCGCCAGCCGCACGAACAGGGAATTGGGCAAAAACATTCAGTACTTC. This chain uses TRBV10-1 with TRBJ2-4; maybe TRBD1 (6 bases). Germline loops: CDR1 WNHNN, CDR2 SYGVQD (reference sequence). The V gene lost 8 bases and the J gene lost 3 bases, with 20 bases spanning the gap. This CDR3 is 16 amino acids long.

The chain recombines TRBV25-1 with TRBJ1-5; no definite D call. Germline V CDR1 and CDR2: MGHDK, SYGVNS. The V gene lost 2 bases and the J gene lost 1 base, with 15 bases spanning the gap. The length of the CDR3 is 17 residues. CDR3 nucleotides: TGTGCCAGCAGTGAAATGGGGTCCGGAGAGAGCAATCAGCCCCAGCATTTT. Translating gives CASSEMGSGESNQPQHF.

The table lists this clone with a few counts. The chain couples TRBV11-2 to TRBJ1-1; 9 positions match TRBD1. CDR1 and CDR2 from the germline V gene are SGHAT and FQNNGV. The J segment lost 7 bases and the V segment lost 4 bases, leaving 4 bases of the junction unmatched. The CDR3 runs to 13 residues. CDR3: CASSYTTGGEAFF. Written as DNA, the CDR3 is TGTGCCAGCAGCTACACGACAGGGGGTGAAGCTTTCTTT.

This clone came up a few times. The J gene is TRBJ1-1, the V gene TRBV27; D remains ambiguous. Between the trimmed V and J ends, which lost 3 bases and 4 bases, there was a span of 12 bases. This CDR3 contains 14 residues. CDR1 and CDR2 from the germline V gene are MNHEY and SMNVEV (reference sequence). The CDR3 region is CASSLGTTATEAFF. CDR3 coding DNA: TGTGCCAGCAGTTTGGGCACCACCGCCACTGAAGCTTTCTTT.

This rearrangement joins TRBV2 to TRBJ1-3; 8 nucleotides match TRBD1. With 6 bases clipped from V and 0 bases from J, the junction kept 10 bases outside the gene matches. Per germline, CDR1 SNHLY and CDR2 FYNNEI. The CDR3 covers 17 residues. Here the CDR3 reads CASRDGTGLPSGNTIYF. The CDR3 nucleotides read TGTGCCAGCAGGGATGGGACAGGTTTGCCCTCTGGAAACACCATATATTTT.

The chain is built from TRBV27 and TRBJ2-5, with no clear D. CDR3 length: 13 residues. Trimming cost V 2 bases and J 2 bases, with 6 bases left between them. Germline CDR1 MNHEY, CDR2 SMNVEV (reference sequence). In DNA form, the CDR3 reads TGTGCCAGCAGTTTAATGGAGCAAGAGACCCAGTACTTC. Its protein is CASSLMEQETQYF.

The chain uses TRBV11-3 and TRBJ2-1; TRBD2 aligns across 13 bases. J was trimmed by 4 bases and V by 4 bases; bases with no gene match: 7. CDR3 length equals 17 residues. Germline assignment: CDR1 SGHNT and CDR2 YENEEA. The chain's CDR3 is CASSSGLAGVNYNEQFF. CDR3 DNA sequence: TGTGCCAGCAGCTCAGGACTAGCGGGAGTCAATTACAATGAGCAGTTCTTC.

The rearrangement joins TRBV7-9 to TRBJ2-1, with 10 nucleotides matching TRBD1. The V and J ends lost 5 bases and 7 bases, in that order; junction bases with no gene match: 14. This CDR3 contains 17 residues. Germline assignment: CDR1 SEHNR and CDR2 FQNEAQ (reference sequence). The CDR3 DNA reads TGTGCCAGCAGCCCAAACCTAGGGACAGGGGTTAGGAATGAGCAGTTCTTC. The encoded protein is CASSPNLGTGVRNEQFF.

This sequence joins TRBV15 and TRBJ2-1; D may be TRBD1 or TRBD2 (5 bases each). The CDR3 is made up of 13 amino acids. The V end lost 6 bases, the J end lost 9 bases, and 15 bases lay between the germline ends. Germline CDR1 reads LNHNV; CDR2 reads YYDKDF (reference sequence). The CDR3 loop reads CATRPGRLLEQFF. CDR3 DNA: TGTGCCACCAGGCCGGGGCGGCTCCTTGAGCAGTTCTTC.

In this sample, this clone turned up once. The CDR3 loop reads CASSQHRDSQETQYF. CDR3 DNA sequence: TGTGCCAGCAGCCAGCACCGGGACTCGCAAGAGACCCAGTACTTC. The rearrangement links TRBV13 to TRBJ2-5; D might be TRBD2 (6 bases). The CDR3 has 15 amino acids. Germline values: CDR1 PRHDT, CDR2 FYEKMQ (reference sequence). V lost 5 bases and J lost 2, with 15 bases in between. Supplemented by reference TRBV13 and TRBJ2-5, the full variable domain reads AAGVIQSPRHLIKEKRETATLKCYPIPRHDTVYWYQQGPGQDPQFLISFYEKMQSDKGSIPDRFSAQQFSDYHSELNMSSLELGDSALYFCASSQHRDSQETQYFGPGTRLLVL.

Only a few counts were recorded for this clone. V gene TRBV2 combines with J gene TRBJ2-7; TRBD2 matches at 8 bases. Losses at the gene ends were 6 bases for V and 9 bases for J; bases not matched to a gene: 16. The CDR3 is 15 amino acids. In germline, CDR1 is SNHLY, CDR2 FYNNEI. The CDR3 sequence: CASSGVARTSRGQYF. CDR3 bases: TGTGCCAGCAGCGGGGTCGCCCGGACTAGCCGTGGGCAGTACTTC. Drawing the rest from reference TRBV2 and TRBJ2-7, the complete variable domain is EPEVTQTPSHQVTQMGQEVILRCVPISNHLYFYWYRQILGQKVEFLVSFYNNEISEKSEIFDDQFSVERPDGSNFTLKIRSTKLEDSAMYFCASSGVARTSRGQYFGPGTRLTVT.

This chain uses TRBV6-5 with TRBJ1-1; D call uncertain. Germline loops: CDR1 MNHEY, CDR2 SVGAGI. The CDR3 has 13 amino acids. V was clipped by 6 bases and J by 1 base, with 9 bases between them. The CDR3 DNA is TGTGCCAGCAGCGACGGGAAGAACACTGAAGCTTTCTTT. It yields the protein CASSDGKNTEAFF.

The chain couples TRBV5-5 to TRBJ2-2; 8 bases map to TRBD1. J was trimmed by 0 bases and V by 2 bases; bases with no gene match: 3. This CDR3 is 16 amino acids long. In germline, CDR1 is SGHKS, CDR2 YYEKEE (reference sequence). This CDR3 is CASSFLTGANTGELFF. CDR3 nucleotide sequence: TGTGCCAGCAGCTTTCTGACAGGGGCGAACACCGGGGAGCTGTTTTTT.

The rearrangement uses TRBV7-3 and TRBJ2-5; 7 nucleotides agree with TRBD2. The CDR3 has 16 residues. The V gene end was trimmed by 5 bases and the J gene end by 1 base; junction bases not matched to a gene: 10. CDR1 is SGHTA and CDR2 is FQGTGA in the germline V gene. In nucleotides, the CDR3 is TGTGCCAGCAGCCCGTCGGGCGGGGGAAGCCAAGAGACCCAGTACTTC. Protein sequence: CASSPSGGGSQETQYF.

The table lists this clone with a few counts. The CDR3 DNA reads as TGCGCCAGCAGCACCGGACAGGGAATGAACACTGAAGCTTTCTTT. It codes for CASSTGQGMNTEAFF. The V call is TRBV5-1, the J call TRBJ1-1; 8 nucleotides match TRBD1. V shed 4 bases and J 0 bases; nucleotides not matched to a gene: 5. Germline V lookup: CDR1 SGHRS, CDR2 YFSETQ. CDR3 length: 15 amino acids. Based on the CDR3 plus reference TRBV5-1 and TRBJ1-1, the full variable domain is KAGVTQTPRYLIKTRGQQVTLSCSPISGHRSVSWYQQTPGQGLQFLFEYFSETQRNKGNFPGRFSGRQFSNSRSEMNVSTLELGDSALYLCASSTGQGMNTEAFFGQGTRLTVV.

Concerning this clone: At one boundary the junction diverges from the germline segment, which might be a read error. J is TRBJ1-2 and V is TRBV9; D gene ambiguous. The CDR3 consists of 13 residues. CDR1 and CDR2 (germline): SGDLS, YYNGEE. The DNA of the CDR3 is TGTGCCGGCAGCCCCCTTCCAATGGTTGGCTACACCTTC. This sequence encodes CAGSPLPMVGYTF.

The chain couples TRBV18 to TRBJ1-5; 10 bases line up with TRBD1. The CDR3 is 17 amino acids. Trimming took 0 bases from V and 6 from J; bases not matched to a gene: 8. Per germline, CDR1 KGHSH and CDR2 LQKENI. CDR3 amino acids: CASSPPGQGRSTQPQHF. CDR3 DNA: TGTGCCAGCTCACCACCGGGACAGGGGAGGTCCACTCAGCCCCAGCATTTT.

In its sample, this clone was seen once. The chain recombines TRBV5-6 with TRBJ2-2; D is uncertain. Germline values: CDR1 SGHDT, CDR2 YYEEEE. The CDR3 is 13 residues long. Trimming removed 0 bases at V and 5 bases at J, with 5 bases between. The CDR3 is CASSLAQTGELFF. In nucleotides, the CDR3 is TGTGCCAGCAGCTTGGCACAGACCGGGGAGCTGTTTTTT.

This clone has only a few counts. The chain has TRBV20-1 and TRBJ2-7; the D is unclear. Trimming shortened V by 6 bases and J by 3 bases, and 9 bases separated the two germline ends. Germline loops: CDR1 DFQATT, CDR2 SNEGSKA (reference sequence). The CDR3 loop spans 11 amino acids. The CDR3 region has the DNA TGCAGTGCGGACGGAGACTACGAGCAGTACTTC. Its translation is CSADGDYEQYF.

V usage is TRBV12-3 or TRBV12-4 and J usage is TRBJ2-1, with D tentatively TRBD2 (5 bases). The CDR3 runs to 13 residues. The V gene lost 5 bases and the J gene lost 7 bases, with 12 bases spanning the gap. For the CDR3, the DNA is TGTGCCAGCAGTGCTCCGGGAAATAATGAGCAGTTCTTC. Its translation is CASSAPGNNEQFF.

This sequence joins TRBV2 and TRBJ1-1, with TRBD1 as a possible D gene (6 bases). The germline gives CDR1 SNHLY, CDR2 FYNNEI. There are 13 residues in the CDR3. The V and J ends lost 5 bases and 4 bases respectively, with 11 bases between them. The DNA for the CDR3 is TGTGCCAGCAGTAACAAGGGGGGCACTGAAGCTTTCTTT. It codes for CASSNKGGTEAFF.

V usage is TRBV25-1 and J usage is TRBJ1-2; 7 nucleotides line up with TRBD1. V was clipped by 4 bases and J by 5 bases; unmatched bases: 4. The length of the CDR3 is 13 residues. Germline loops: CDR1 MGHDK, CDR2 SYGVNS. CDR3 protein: CASSAPTGYGYTF. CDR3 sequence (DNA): TGTGCCAGCAGTGCCCCGACAGGGTATGGCTACACCTTC.

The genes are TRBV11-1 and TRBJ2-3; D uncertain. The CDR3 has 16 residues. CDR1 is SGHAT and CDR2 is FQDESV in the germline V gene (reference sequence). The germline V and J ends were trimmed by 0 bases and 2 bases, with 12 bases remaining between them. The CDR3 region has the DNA TGTGCCAGCAGCTTAGCGTTCGGCTATTCCACAGATACGCAGTATTTT. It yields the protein CASSLAFGYSTDTQYF.

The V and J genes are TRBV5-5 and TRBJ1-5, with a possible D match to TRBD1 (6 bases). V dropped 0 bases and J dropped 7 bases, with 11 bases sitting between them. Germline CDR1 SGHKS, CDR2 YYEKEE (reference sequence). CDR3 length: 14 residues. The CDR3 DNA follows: TGTGCCAGCAGCTTGGCTGGGGGCGGGCAGCCCCAGCATTTT. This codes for CASSLAGGGQPQHF.

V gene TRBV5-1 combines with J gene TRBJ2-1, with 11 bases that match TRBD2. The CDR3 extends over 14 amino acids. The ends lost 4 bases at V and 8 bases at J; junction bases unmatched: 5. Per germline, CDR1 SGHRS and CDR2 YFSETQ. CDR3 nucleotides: TGCGCCAGCAGCCCCGGGACTAGCGGTTATGAGCAGTTCTTC. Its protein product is CASSPGTSGYEQFF.

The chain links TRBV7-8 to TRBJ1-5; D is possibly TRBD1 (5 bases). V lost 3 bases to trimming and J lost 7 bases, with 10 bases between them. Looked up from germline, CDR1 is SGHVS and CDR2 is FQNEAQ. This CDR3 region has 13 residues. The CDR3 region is CASSFEGRQPQHF. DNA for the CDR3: TGTGCCAGCAGCTTCGAGGGACGACAGCCCCAGCATTTT. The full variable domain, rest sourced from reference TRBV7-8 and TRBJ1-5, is GAGVSQSPRYKVAKRGQDVALRCDPISGHVSLFWYQQALGQGPEFLTYFQNEAQLDKSGLPSDRFFAERPEGSVSTLKIQRTQQEDSAVYLCASSFEGRQPQHFGDGTRLSIL.

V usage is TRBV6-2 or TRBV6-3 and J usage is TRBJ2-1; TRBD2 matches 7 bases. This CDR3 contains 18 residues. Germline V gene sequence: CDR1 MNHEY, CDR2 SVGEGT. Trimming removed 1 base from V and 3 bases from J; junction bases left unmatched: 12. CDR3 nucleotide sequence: TGTGCCAGCAGTTACTTCGGACTAGACCAGACAAACTACAATGAGCAGTTCTTC. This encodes CASSYFGLDQTNYNEQFF.

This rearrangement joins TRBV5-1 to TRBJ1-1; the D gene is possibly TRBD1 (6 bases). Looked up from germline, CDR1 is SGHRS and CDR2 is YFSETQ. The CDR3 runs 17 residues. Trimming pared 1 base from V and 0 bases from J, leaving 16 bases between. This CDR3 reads CASSLRGGAALNTEAFF. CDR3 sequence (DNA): TGCGCCAGCAGCTTGAGAGGGGGGGCCGCTTTGAACACTGAAGCTTTCTTT. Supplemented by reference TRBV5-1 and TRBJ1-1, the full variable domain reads KAGVTQTPRYLIKTRGQQVTLSCSPISGHRSVSWYQQTPGQGLQFLFEYFSETQRNKGNFPGRFSGRQFSNSRSEMNVSTLELGDSALYLCASSLRGGAALNTEAFFGQGTRLTVV.